One and the same sample provided the 20 T cell receptor beta chains below, sequenced in a study of blood T cell repertoires in COVID-19. TCRdb's copy holds only in-frame clones and misses some; the assay was immunoSEQ multiplex PCR. The table lists roughly 330,000 clones, around 87% of them singletons. The specimen sequenced was PBMCs or T cells enriched from blood (not recorded which). The receptors come from a woman in her thirties who had recovered from COVID-19.

This chain connects TRBV28 to TRBJ2-1; 11 bases are a match to TRBD1. The CDR3 has 16 residues. V dropped 0 bases and J dropped 7; count of bases not matched to a gene: 5. The germline gives CDR1 MDHEN, CDR2 SYDVKM. Here the CDR3 DNA reads TGTGCCAGCAGTTTATGGGGACAGGGGGTATTGAATGAGCAGTTCTTC. Its protein product is CASSLWGQGVLNEQFF.

V gene TRBV4-1 combines with J gene TRBJ1-5; no clear D gene. The CDR3 length is 15 residues. The V end was cut by 1 base, the J end by 4 bases, with 11 bases between. From germline, CDR1 is MGHRA and CDR2 YSYEKL. Here the CDR3 reads CASSQGRLSNQPQHF. The CDR3 coding sequence is TGCGCCAGCAGCCAAGGGCGGCTCTCAAATCAGCCCCAGCATTTT.

This rearrangement joins TRBV13 to TRBJ2-7; 11 nucleotides match TRBD1. V trimming: 4 bases; J trimming: 5 bases; junction bases outside the gene matches: 4. CDR3 size: 14 residues. Per germline, CDR1 PRHDT and CDR2 FYEKMQ (reference sequence). CDR3 nucleotide sequence: TGTGCCAGCAGCTACGGACAGGGGGCCCACGAGCAGTACTTC. This translates into CASSYGQGAHEQYF.

V and J are TRBV4-1 and TRBJ1-2; 10 nucleotides line up with TRBD1. V shed 4 bases, J shed 4 bases, and the junction held 9 bases outside the gene matches. The CDR3 covers 16 residues. CDR1 MGHRA and CDR2 YSYEKL come from the germline V gene. The CDR3 spells CASSPGQGVTVYGYTF. The DNA for the CDR3 is TGCGCCAGCAGCCCTGGACAGGGGGTGACGGTCTATGGCTACACCTTC.

The chain recombines TRBV5-1 with TRBJ2-7, with 8 bases that match TRBD1. Germline CDR1 reads SGHRS; CDR2 reads YFSETQ. The CDR3 consists of 14 residues. V lost 6 bases to trimming and J lost 3 bases; unmatched junction nucleotides: 8. CDR3 loop: CASTMGTGNYEQYF. CDR3 nucleotides: TGCGCCAGCACCATGGGGACAGGAAACTACGAGCAGTACTTC. The full variable domain, with the rest looked up from reference TRBV5-1 and TRBJ2-7, is KAGVTQTPRYLIKTRGQQVTLSCSPISGHRSVSWYQQTPGQGLQFLFEYFSETQRNKGNFPGRFSGRQFSNSRSEMNVSTLELGDSALYLCASTMGTGNYEQYFGPGTRLTVT.

The rearrangement joins TRBV10-3 to TRBJ1-3; the D is unclear. Trimming pared 7 bases from V and 0 bases from J, leaving 7 bases between. This CDR3 has 13 residues. CDR1 and CDR2 from the germline V gene are ENHRY and SYGVKD. For the CDR3, the DNA is TGTGCCATCAAGACAAGCTCTGGAAACACCATATATTTT. Its translation: CAIKTSSGNTIYF.

The genes are TRBV10-3 and TRBJ2-5; weak D call: TRBD1 (7 bases). The CDR3 has 12 residues. V lost 8 bases and J lost 4, with 11 bases in between. Germline values: CDR1 ENHRY, CDR2 SYGVKD. CDR3 nucleotide sequence: TGTGCCATCGCCCAGGGGGGAGAGACCCAGTACTTC. It is translated as CAIAQGGETQYF.

The V and J genes are TRBV19 and TRBJ1-6; D remains unclear. The CDR3 has 15 residues. The germline V gene has CDR1 LNHDA and CDR2 SQIVND (reference sequence). V was cut by 5 bases and J by 6 bases, with 14 bases left in between. In DNA, the CDR3 is TGTGCCAGTAGTTCAATAGGAGGAAGTAATTCACCCCTCCACTTT. Translated: CASSSIGGSNSPLHF. The whole variable domain, remainder taken from reference TRBV19 and TRBJ1-6, is DGGITQSPKYLFRKEGQNVTLSCEQNLNHDAMYWYRQDPGQGLRLIYYSQIVNDFQKGDIAEGYSVSREKKESFPLTVTSAQKNPTAFYLCASSSIGGSNSPLHFGNGTRLTVT.

The chain recombines TRBV14 with TRBJ1-1; 9 nucleotides match TRBD1. The CDR3 consists of 15 residues. After removal of 2 bases from V and 6 bases from J, the junction contained 7 bases not matched to a gene. CDR1 and CDR2 from the germline V gene are SGHDN and FVKESK. In nucleotides, the CDR3 is TGTGCCAGCAGCCAACTACAGGGGGCAATATCTGAAGCTTTCTTT. Protein: CASSQLQGAISEAFF.

This clone was found a few times. This chain connects TRBV6-1 to TRBJ2-3, with 7 bases that match TRBD2. Unmatched junction bases numbered 8, after V lost 5 bases and J lost 0 bases. The CDR3 is 16 amino acids. Germline-derived CDR1 and CDR2 are MNHNS and SASEGT. The CDR3 DNA reads TGTGCCAGCAGTAAAGGACTAGACCCTAGCACAGATACGCAGTATTTT. It specifies CASSKGLDPSTDTQYF.

The CDR3 DNA is TGTGCCAGCAGCTCACTTCAGCTAGCGACAACAGATACGCAGTATTTT. Translated: CASSSLQLATTDTQYF. V usage is TRBV11-2 and J usage is TRBJ2-3, with D possibly being TRBD2 (6 bases). With 4 bases removed from V and 3 bases from J, the gap between germline ends came to 17 bases. The CDR3 sequence is 16 residues long. Germline CDR1 and CDR2: SGHAT and FQNNGV.

The chain uses TRBV4-1 and TRBJ1-6; no clear D gene. The CDR3 extends over 15 amino acids. Germline CDR1 is MGHRA and CDR2 is YSYEKL. Trimming removed 3 bases from V and 8 bases from J, with 14 bases in between. CDR3 sequence reads: CASSQGGLIYSPLHF. In DNA, the CDR3 is TGCGCCAGCAGCCAGGGTGGGCTGATATATTCACCCCTCCACTTT.

V gene TRBV7-9 combines with J gene TRBJ1-1; 10 bases agree with TRBD1. Germline CDR1 reads SEHNR; CDR2 reads FQNEAQ (reference sequence). V lost 5 bases, J lost 7 bases, and 10 bases stayed unmatched. This CDR3 comprises 15 residues. CDR3 bases: TGTGCCAGCAGCCAGGGACAGGGGCGGCGGCTTGAAGCTTTCTTT. Protein product: CASSQGQGRRLEAFF.

The rearrangement links TRBV6-4 to TRBJ2-2; possible D gene TRBD2, 6 bases. Per the germline V gene, CDR1 is MRHNA and CDR2 is SNTAGT. This CDR3 comprises 14 residues. V dropped 8 bases and J dropped 4 bases, with 14 bases sitting between them. This chain's CDR3 is CASSVEEGTGELFF. CDR3 coding DNA: TGTGCCAGCTCGGTGGAGGAGGGCACCGGGGAGCTGTTTTTT.

The chain has TRBV6-5 and TRBJ1-1; D not resolved. The length of the CDR3 is 13 residues. CDR1 is MNHEY, CDR2 SVGAGI, per germline. Between the trimmed V and J ends, which lost 7 bases and 1 base, there was a span of 10 bases. The CDR3 spells CASTRGRNTEAFF. In DNA form, the CDR3 reads TGTGCCAGCACCCGGGGAAGGAACACTGAAGCTTTCTTT.

V and J are TRBV2 and TRBJ1-1; 9 nucleotides align to TRBD1. Trimming removed 5 bases from V and 2 bases from J; junction bases left unmatched: 3. Germline V lookup: CDR1 SNHLY, CDR2 FYNNEI. This CDR3 has 14 amino acids. The CDR3 loop is CASSQTGGNTEAFF. The DNA of the CDR3 is TGTGCCAGCAGTCAGACAGGGGGAAACACTGAAGCTTTCTTT.

This chain connects TRBV7-8 to TRBJ2-2, with TRBD1 identical over 10 bases. From germline, CDR1 is SGHVS and CDR2 FQNEAQ. J gave up 4 bases and V 5 bases, and 1 base lay outside the gene matches. The length of the CDR3 is 14 residues. CDR3 sequence (DNA): TGTGCCAGCAGCCGGACAGGGGGCACCGGGGAGCTGTTTTTT. It translates to CASSRTGGTGELFF.

The chain combines TRBV6-5 with TRBJ1-4; 7 bases agree with TRBD1. V gave up 0 bases and J gave up 7 bases; unmatched junction bases: 2. Germline V CDR1 and CDR2: MNHEY, SVGAGI. The CDR3 runs 14 residues. CDR3 in amino acids: CASSYSGGVEKLFF. CDR3 DNA sequence: TGTGCCAGCAGTTACTCAGGGGGCGTTGAAAAACTGTTTTTT.

This clone was counted between two and nine times. The J gene is TRBJ2-1, the V gene TRBV2; TRBD2 agrees at 10 bases. The trim removed 6 bases at V and 5 bases at J, leaving 1 base unmatched. This CDR3 spans 13 amino acids. Germline CDR1 is SNHLY and CDR2 is FYNNEI. CDR3 amino acids: CASRLAGNNEQFF. The CDR3 region has the DNA TGTGCCAGCAGACTAGCGGGGAACAATGAGCAGTTCTTC.

The chain recombines TRBV19 with TRBJ1-5, with D perhaps matching TRBD1 (5 bases). Germline loops: CDR1 LNHDA, CDR2 SQIVND (reference sequence). V was cut by 6 bases and J by 6 bases, with 12 bases left in between. This CDR3 is built from 13 residues. Here the CDR3 reads CASSGGARQPQHF. The CDR3 DNA sequence: TGTGCCAGTAGCGGTGGGGCTCGTCAGCCCCAGCATTTT.